This TCR beta chain appears in the sequencing data of a study of shared clonotypes between healthy human individuals. Overall study context: CD4 naive cells filled three plates per donor, CD4 memory three, CD8 naive two and CD8 memory one. Overall study findings and caveats: Naive subsets tended to show greater estimated richness than memory subsets.

Only Caucasian adults living in Nashville, Tennessee made up the donor group. On sorted subsets, replicate PCRs used 200 ng DNA, or 25,000 to 35,000 T cell genomes. Sequencing used immunoSEQ multiplex PCR; TCRdb keeps in-frame clones, though not all of them. The data show roughly 2.5 million clones, more than 80% seen once. Notes on this clone: Its antigen is undetermined.

From germline, CDR1 is SGHTA and CDR2 FQGNSA. The V and J ends lost 6 bases and 3 bases respectively, with 18 bases between them. There are 15 residues in the CDR3. Sequenced material: naive CD4+ T cells sorted from blood. Subset here: CD45RA+ positively selected. This receptor was identified in a man aged 18 to 29 in good health. The chain has TRBV7-2 and TRBJ2-7; the D gene could be TRBD1 or TRBD2 (5 bases each). As DNA, the CDR3 is TGTGCCAGCAGTCCGGAAGGGACGGACCTCTACGAGCAGTACTTC. This encodes CASSPEGTDLYEQYF.